The rows below give T cell receptor beta chains drawn from one sample of a study of OX40 agonist ivuxolimab in advanced cancers. The protocol was immunoSEQ multiplex PCR, while the TCRdb copy is restricted to in-frame clones and leaves out a portion. The profile covers more than 60,000 clones, with roughly 86% appearing a single time and about 1.2% taken by the ten largest. The input for sequencing was CD4+ or CD8+ T cells sorted from blood, taken in a trial of the OX40 agonist ivuxolimab. Source of these receptors: an adult with an advanced solid tumor such as melanoma, head and neck, liver or kidney cancer. The CDR3 runs from the conserved cysteine through the conserved F or W. A D gene is named only where the DNA matches it firmly.

cdr3_length	v_call	j_call	d_call	cdr3_nt	cdr3_aa
13	TRBV2	TRBJ1-2	.	TGTGCCAGCAGTGAAGCGAGGGGCGATGGCTACACCTTC	CASSEARGDGYTF
15	TRBV19	TRBJ2-5	TRBD2	TGTGCCAGTAGTATTTCCCCGGGGGGCCAAGAGACCCAGTACTTC	CASSISPGGQETQYF
15	TRBV12-5	TRBJ1-2	TRBD1	TGTGCTAGTGGTTTTCGGGACAGGGGCGTCTATGGCTACACCTTC	CASGFRDRGVYGYTF
16	TRBV15	TRBJ2-3	TRBD1	TGTGCCACCAGCCTTCGGACAGGGACCGTAAAAGATACGCAGTATTTT	CATSLRTGTVKDTQYF
15	TRBV4-1	TRBJ1-2	.	TGCGCCAGCAGCCAATGGCAGGGGTTAACCGATGGCTACACCTTC	CASSQWQGLTDGYTF
15	TRBV18	TRBJ2-7	TRBD1	TGTGCCAGCTCACGGATGACAGGGGGAATCGACGAGCAGTACTTC	CASSRMTGGIDEQYF
14	TRBV9	TRBJ1-5	.	TGTGCCAGCAGCGTAGGGGTGGGTACCCAGCCCCAGCATTTT	CASSVGVGTQPQHF
13	TRBV18	TRBJ1-2	.	TGTGCCAGCTCACGCACTGGCGAATATGGCTACACCTTC	CASSRTGEYGYTF
16	TRBV5-1	TRBJ2-7	TRBD1	TGCGCCAGCAGCTTGGATTCTAGGGACAGGGGGCGTATGCAGTACTTC	CASSLDSRDRGRMQYF
17	TRBV4-1	TRBJ2-5	TRBD2	TGCGCCAGTCAGCCGGGGCTAGCGGGGGGTACTAAAGAGACCCAGTACTTC	CASQPGLAGGTKETQYF
12	TRBV7-2	TRBJ1-4	.	TGTGCCAGCAGCAACCGGGGTGAAAAACTGTTTTTT	CASSNRGEKLFF
11	TRBV20-1	TRBJ2-7	TRBD1	TGCAGCGGACAGGGTAGAAACGAGCAGTACTTC	CSGQGRNEQYF
15	TRBV19	TRBJ1-2	.	TGTGCCAGTAGTCTTCTGGGGGGCGAGGATTATGGCTACACCTTC	CASSLLGGEDYGYTF